The rows below give T cell receptor beta chains drawn from one sample of a study of cytomegalovirus exposure and HLA in healthy donors. Only in-frame clones appear in the TCRdb table, and some are missing; sequencing was by immunoSEQ multiplex PCR. The data contain 120,000 to 150,000 clones, around 10% of them singletons. Sequenced: PBMCs. Every receptor here comes from a male donor in good health and CMV-seronegative. CDR3s include the opening cysteine and the closing phenylalanine or tryptophan. Each record gives: D gene, J gene, clone size, V gene, CDR3 protein, CDR3 DNA. The D gene is left open where the match is weak. Some rows mark clone size as missing; the rest say once, few, many or name a class of expanded clone.

. TRBJ2-7 few TRBV10-3 CAINPDFRREQYF TGTGCCATCAACCCGGACTTTCGTCGGGAGCAGTACTTC
. TRBJ1-4 few TRBV10-3 CAISDATGGTNEKLFF TGTGCCATCAGTGACGCGACAGGCGGAACTAATGAAAAACTGTTTTTT
TRBD1 TRBJ1-2 . TRBV28 CASSSDRGQVYTF TGTGCCAGCAGTTCGGACAGGGGGCAGGTCTACACCTTC
. TRBJ2-5 . TRBV5-1 CASRAGVQETQYF TGCGCCAGCAGAGCAGGCGTACAAGAGACCCAGTACTTC
TRBD2 TRBJ2-5 . TRBV27 CASSLVAGRPQETQYF TGTGCCAGCAGTTTAGTAGCGGGGAGGCCTCAAGAGACCCAGTACTTC
TRBD1 TRBJ1-1 few TRBV7-9 CASSLRGQDTEAFF TGTGCCAGCAGTTTAAGGGGGCAGGACACTGAAGCTTTCTTT
. TRBJ2-7 . TRBV6-5 CASSPGGYSPYEQYF TGTGCCAGCAGCCCCGGGGGATATTCTCCCTACGAGCAGTACTTC
. TRBJ1-5 few TRBV7-9 CASSPTWEDQPQHF TGTGCCAGCAGCCCCACATGGGAGGATCAGCCCCAGCATTTT
. TRBJ1-5 few TRBV30 CAWSARSDQNQPQHF TGTGCCTGGAGTGCTAGGTCGGATCAGAATCAGCCCCAGCATTTT
TRBD2 TRBJ2-1 . TRBV9 CASSPSGGQNNEQFF TGTGCCAGCAGCCCTAGCGGGGGCCAAAACAATGAGCAGTTCTTC
TRBD1 TRBJ1-6 . TRBV5-6 CASSLGTGGNSPLHF TGTGCCAGCAGCTTGGGGACAGGGGGTAATTCACCCCTCCACTTT
TRBD2 TRBJ2-7 . TRBV7-3 CASSSLPGGEQYF TGTGCCAGCAGCTCTCTCCCGGGAGGCGAGCAGTACTTC
TRBD1 TRBJ2-5 once TRBV5-1 CASSSSTGGSETQYF TGCGCCAGCAGCTCGTCGACAGGGGGGTCAGAGACCCAGTACTTC
TRBD1 TRBJ1-1 few TRBV5-1 CASSWGQGDSNQAFF TGCGCCAGCAGCTGGGGACAGGGAGACTCCAACCAAGCTTTCTTT
TRBD2 TRBJ2-2 few TRBV4-2 CASTQEVAGDTGELFF TGTGCCAGCACCCAAGAAGTGGCGGGAGACACCGGGGAGCTGTTTTTT
. TRBJ1-6 . TRBV7-2 CASSFNGRNSPLHF TGTGCCAGCAGCTTTAACGGCAGGAATTCACCCCTCCACTTT
. TRBJ2-2 . TRBV28 CASSLGGRNTGELFF TGTGCCAGCAGTTTAGGAGGGAGGAACACCGGGGAGCTGTTTTTT
. TRBJ1-2 few TRBV4-1 CASSNHRQISNYGYTF TGCGCCAGCAGCAACCATAGACAGATTTCCAACTATGGCTACACCTTC
TRBD2 TRBJ2-3 . TRBV7-9 CASSLGGGRVDTQYF TGTGCCAGCAGCCTTGGGGGGGGAAGAGTAGATACGCAGTATTTT
TRBD1 TRBJ2-1 . TRBV4-3 CASSQRDRGYNEQFF TGCGCCAGCAGCCAGCGGGACAGGGGCTACAATGAGCAGTTCTTC
TRBD2 TRBJ2-2 . TRBV7-9 CASSLFAGGNTGELFF TGTGCCAGCAGCCTATTTGCGGGGGGTAACACCGGGGAGCTGTTTTTT
. TRBJ1-1 few TRBV27 CASSLSGLRENTEAFF TGTGCCAGCAGTTTATCGGGACTGCGGGAGAACACTGAAGCTTTCTTT
. TRBJ2-7 few TRBV5-6 CASSPLGGDEQYF TGTGCCAGCAGCCCGCTGGGAGGAGACGAGCAGTACTTC
TRBD1 TRBJ1-2 few TRBV5-4 CASSLVTGGNYGYTF TGTGCCAGCAGCTTGGTAACAGGGGGTAACTATGGCTACACCTTC
. TRBJ2-5 . TRBV10-3 CAISESPTAQETQYF TGTGCCATCAGTGAGTCCCCCACAGCCCAAGAGACCCAGTACTTC
TRBD2 TRBJ2-7 few TRBV6-1 CASSGPGTSGLTYEQYF TGTGCCAGCAGTGGTCCCGGGACTAGCGGGTTAACCTACGAGCAGTACTTC
. TRBJ2-1 . TRBV23-1 CASSQSSLAGNEQFF TGCGCCAGCAGTCAATCGTCACTAGCAGGCAATGAGCAGTTCTTC
TRBD1 TRBJ1-1 few TRBV5-6 CASSLGGRNTEAFF TGTGCCAGCAGCTTAGGGGGCCGGAACACTGAAGCTTTCTTT